This passage covers 3 T cell receptor beta chains from one sample sequenced in a study of T cell responses to AZD1222 COVID-19 vaccine. Method: immunoSEQ multiplex PCR; TCRdb's copy keeps in-frame clones and lacks some. The sample has some 150,000 clones, roughly four fifths seen once; the top ten hold about 3.8%. Source: peripheral blood, taken on day 0 of MenACWY control vaccination. All receptors come from an adult in good health.

The V call is TRBV19, the J call TRBJ2-5; 8 nucleotides match TRBD1. This CDR3 has 14 amino acids. Germline loops: CDR1 LNHDA, CDR2 SQIVND (reference sequence). The J segment lost 4 bases and the V segment lost 5 bases, leaving 6 bases of the junction unmatched. CDR3 region: CASSPRTGTETQYF. CDR3 nucleotide sequence: TGTGCCAGTAGTCCGCGGACAGGGACAGAGACCCAGTACTTC.

As DNA, the CDR3 is TGCGCCAGCAGCTTTAACGGATCCCCAGATACGCAGTATTTT. It codes for CASSFNGSPDTQYF. The chain is built from TRBV5-1 and TRBJ2-3; D unresolved. The CDR3 loop spans 14 amino acids. Per the germline V gene, CDR1 is SGHRS and CDR2 is YFSETQ. V lost 2 bases and J 4 bases, leaving 11 bases between the germline ends. Supplemented by reference TRBV5-1 and TRBJ2-3, the full variable domain reads KAGVTQTPRYLIKTRGQQVTLSCSPISGHRSVSWYQQTPGQGLQFLFEYFSETQRNKGNFPGRFSGRQFSNSRSEMNVSTLELGDSALYLCASSFNGSPDTQYFGPGTRLTVL.

The chain combines TRBV24-1 with TRBJ1-4, with TRBD1 matching over 7 bases. The V segment lost 10 bases and the J segment 5 bases; nucleotides outside the gene matches: 9. The germline gives CDR1 KGHDR, CDR2 SFDVKD. This CDR3 has 14 residues. Here the CDR3 reads CATASQGMNEKLFF. DNA of the CDR3: TGTGCCACGGCATCACAGGGGATGAATGAAAAACTGTTTTTT.